Presented here are 11 T cell receptor beta chains from one specimen sequenced in a study of OX40 agonist ivuxolimab in advanced cancers. Sequencing was performed with immunoSEQ multiplex PCR; in TCRdb, only in-frame clones are kept and a portion is missing. The sample yields some 100,000 clones, 90% seen once. The input for sequencing was CD4+ or CD8+ T cells sorted from blood, taken in a trial of the OX40 agonist ivuxolimab. These receptors all come from an adult with an advanced solid tumor such as melanoma, head and neck, liver or kidney cancer.

The chain joins TRBV19 to TRBJ1-4, with 8 bases fitting TRBD1. The V segment lost 5 bases and the J segment 0 bases; nucleotides outside the gene matches: 5. CDR3 length equals 16 residues. CDR1 LNHDA and CDR2 SQIVND come from the germline V gene (reference sequence). The CDR3 spells CASSDRGIATNEKLFF. The CDR3 DNA reads TGTGCCAGTAGTGACAGGGGAATTGCAACTAATGAAAAACTGTTTTTT.

The CDR3 region has the DNA TGTGCCACCAGCAGTGGACGCTCCTACAATGAGCAGTTCTTC. Protein: CATSSGRSYNEQFF. The J gene is TRBJ2-1, the V gene TRBV15; D gene ambiguous. The CDR3 extends over 14 amino acids. Germline CDR1 LNHNV, CDR2 YYDKDF (reference sequence). Trimming pared 3 bases from V and 0 bases from J, leaving 6 bases between.

The chain couples TRBV6-1 to TRBJ2-5, with D perhaps being TRBD1 or TRBD2 (5 bases each). The CDR3 has 13 amino acids. Per the germline V gene, CDR1 is MNHNS and CDR2 is SASEGT. V was trimmed by 7 bases and J by 5 bases, leaving 14 bases between them. For the CDR3, the DNA is TGTGCCAGCACCTCGCAGGGCGGGGAGACCCAGTACTTC. Translating it yields CASTSQGGETQYF.

This clone was seen once. The gene calls are TRBV5-1 and TRBJ2-7; TRBD2 matches 11 bases. Germline trimming cut 4 bases from V and 6 bases from J; bases unmatched to any gene: 6. CDR1 and CDR2 (germline): SGHRS, YFSETQ. This CDR3 has 14 amino acids. CDR3 sequence reads: CASSDGLAGGEQYF. Written as DNA, the CDR3 is TGCGCCAGCAGCGATGGACTAGCGGGTGGCGAGCAGTACTTC. The full variable domain, rest sourced from reference TRBV5-1 and TRBJ2-7, is KAGVTQTPRYLIKTRGQQVTLSCSPISGHRSVSWYQQTPGQGLQFLFEYFSETQRNKGNFPGRFSGRQFSNSRSEMNVSTLELGDSALYLCASSDGLAGGEQYFGPGTRLTVT.

This chain joins TRBV5-1 and TRBJ2-3; possibly TRBD2 for D (5 bases). V was trimmed by 0 bases and J by 3 bases, leaving 17 bases between them. Germline V lookup: CDR1 SGHRS, CDR2 YFSETQ. CDR3 length equals 17 residues. DNA for the CDR3: TGCGCCAGCAGCTTGGAAGGGTCGGACTTATGGACAGATACGCAGTATTTT. Its protein product is CASSLEGSDLWTDTQYF.

This chain links TRBV4-3 with TRBJ2-2; 7 nucleotides align to TRBD1. V lost 0 bases and J lost 4; bases outside the gene matches: 2. From germline, CDR1 is LGHNA and CDR2 YSLEER. The CDR3 has 15 amino acids. The CDR3 nucleotides read TGCGCCAGCAGCCAAGAAAGGGGGCGCACCGGGGAGCTGTTTTTT. Translating gives CASSQERGRTGELFF.

This clone was observed a handful of times. The rearrangement joins TRBV11-1 to TRBJ2-7; D could derive from TRBD1 or TRBD2 (5 bases each). This CDR3 contains 16 residues. In germline, CDR1 is SGHAT, CDR2 FQDESV (reference sequence). Trimming left V 0 bases short and J 2 bases short, with 14 bases between. In DNA form, the CDR3 reads TGTGCCAGCAGCTTAGCGCTGGGTGGGGGAACCTACGAGCAGTACTTC. It specifies CASSLALGGGTYEQYF.

J is TRBJ2-1 and V is TRBV11-2, with 7 bases fitting TRBD2. The V gene's germline CDR1 is SGHAT and CDR2 FQNNGV. The V segment lost 4 bases and the J segment 7 bases; nucleotides outside the gene matches: 19. The CDR3 totals 18 residues. CDR3 coding DNA: TGTGCCAGCAGCTCTCGAAGGGACGGGAGGAGGGTCGTAAATGAGCAGTTCTTC. It encodes CASSSRRDGRRVVNEQFF.

The V and J genes are TRBV9 and TRBJ2-1; D may match TRBD1 or TRBD2 (5 bases each). This CDR3 contains 14 residues. The V and J ends lost 0 bases and 9 bases respectively, with 13 bases between them. Per germline, CDR1 SGDLS and CDR2 YYNGEE. This chain's CDR3 is CASSVGPGLGEQFF. The CDR3, as DNA: TGTGCCAGCAGCGTAGGCCCGGGGCTTGGTGAGCAGTTCTTC.

The chain joins TRBV2 to TRBJ1-2; 7 positions agree with TRBD1. J was trimmed by 0 bases and V by 4 bases; bases with no gene match: 11. The CDR3 covers 17 residues. CDR1 and CDR2 (germline): SNHLY, FYNNEI. The CDR3 region is CASSGPAQGQANYGYTF. The CDR3 DNA is TGTGCCAGCAGTGGACCAGCCCAAGGACAGGCTAACTATGGCTACACCTTC.

The V gene is TRBV7-2, the J gene TRBJ2-7; no clear D gene. The CDR3 sequence is 13 residues long. V lost 3 bases to trimming and J lost 6 bases, with 12 bases between them. In germline, CDR1 is SGHTA, CDR2 FQGNSA. The CDR3 region has the DNA TGTGCCAGCAGCTTCGACAATAGATCCGAGCAGTACTTC. This translates into CASSFDNRSEQYF.